Following are 26 T cell receptor beta chains from one sample sequenced in a study of early stage breast cancer tumors. Clones were read by immunoSEQ multiplex PCR, and TCRdb kept only the in-frame ones, dropping some. The repertoire holds roughly 49,000 clones, roughly 78% seen once, with around 3.4% in the top ten. Sequencing was done on a sample of blood. Receptors were obtained from a person in their 40s with breast cancer.

This clone was seen a few times. V usage is TRBV7-2 and J usage is TRBJ1-5; TRBD1 is a possible D gene (5 bases). The germline V and J ends were trimmed by 6 bases and 5 bases, with 8 bases remaining between them. Germline-derived CDR1 and CDR2 are SGHTA and FQGNSA. The CDR3 extends over 12 amino acids. CDR3 in amino acids: CASRAGHQPQHF. In DNA form, the CDR3 reads TGTGCCAGCAGGGCAGGGCATCAGCCCCAGCATTTT. Based on the CDR3 plus reference TRBV7-2 and TRBJ1-5, the full variable domain is GAGVSQSPSNKVTEKGKDVELRCDPISGHTALYWYRQSLGQGLEFLIYFQGNSAPDKSGLPSDRFSAERTGGSVSTLTIQRTQQEDSAVYLCASRAGHQPQHFGDGTRLSIL.

The V call is TRBV6-1, the J call TRBJ1-5; D gene ambiguous. Per the germline V gene, CDR1 is MNHNS and CDR2 is SASEGT. The CDR3 runs 13 residues. The germline V and J ends were trimmed by 3 bases and 6 bases, with 9 bases remaining between them. The CDR3 DNA is TGTGCCAGCAGTGAGTCCGTAGGTCAGCCCCAGCATTTT. This gives the protein CASSESVGQPQHF.

The V and J genes are TRBV10-3 and TRBJ2-5; D is unclear. The germline V gene encodes CDR1 ENHRY and CDR2 SYGVKD. The CDR3 sequence is 13 residues long. The V end was cut by 5 bases, the J end by 2 bases, with 9 bases between. CDR3 sequence (DNA): TGTGCCATCAGTTCCTCGGAGCAAGAGACCCAGTACTTC. It is translated as CAISSSEQETQYF.

For the CDR3, the DNA is TGCGCCAGCAGTGAGTGGATGAAGACAGACTCGAGCACTGAAGCTTTCTTT. Amino acid sequence: CASSEWMKTDSSTEAFF. The chain has TRBV10-2 and TRBJ1-1; D perhaps matches TRBD1 (5 bases). The V end lost 1 base, the J end lost 4 bases, and 19 bases lay between the germline ends. Germline V CDR1 and CDR2: WSHSY, SAAADI. The CDR3 runs to 17 residues.

This chain connects TRBV6-1 to TRBJ1-1, with a tentative D call TRBD1 (5 bases). V dropped 6 bases and J dropped 1 base, with 9 bases sitting between them. The length of the CDR3 is 13 residues. Germline CDR1 reads MNHNS; CDR2 reads SASEGT. CDR3: CASRVRENTEAFF. CDR3 DNA sequence: TGTGCCAGCAGGGTCAGGGAGAACACTGAAGCTTTCTTT.

The V call is TRBV7-3, the J call TRBJ2-1, with D tentatively TRBD1 or TRBD2 (5 bases each). V lost 3 bases to trimming and J lost 7 bases, with 10 bases between them. The CDR3 is made up of 13 amino acids. CDR1 SGHTA and CDR2 FQGTGA come from the germline V gene. This CDR3 reads CASSLGPSNEQFF. CDR3 in DNA: TGTGCCAGCAGCTTGGGACCCAGTAATGAGCAGTTCTTC. Combining the CDR3 with reference TRBV7-3 and TRBJ2-1 gives the whole variable domain GAGVSQTPSNKVTEKGKYVELRCDPISGHTALYWYRQSLGQGPEFLIYFQGTGAADDSGLPNDRFFAVRPEGSVSTLKIQRTERGDSAVYLCASSLGPSNEQFFGPGTRLTVL.

This chain uses TRBV29-1 with TRBJ2-3; 9 nucleotides align to TRBD2. V lost 6 bases and J lost 2; bases outside the gene matches: 9. CDR1 and CDR2 (germline): SQVTM, ANQGSEA. The CDR3 consists of 15 residues. CDR3 DNA: TGCAGCGTCGAGGGTAGCGGGAGATCCACAGATACGCAGTATTTT. Residues: CSVEGSGRSTDTQYF.

The V gene is TRBV5-1, the J gene TRBJ2-1, with TRBD2 matching over 7 bases. This CDR3 has 15 amino acids. J lost 5 bases, V lost 4 bases, and 9 bases had no gene match. Germline CDR1 and CDR2: SGHRS and YFSETQ. The CDR3 nucleotides are TGCGCCAGCAGCCCTAGCGGCGTTGAGAACAATGAGCAGTTCTTC. Its protein is CASSPSGVENNEQFF. Based on the CDR3 plus reference TRBV5-1 and TRBJ2-1, the full variable domain is KAGVTQTPRYLIKTRGQQVTLSCSPISGHRSVSWYQQTPGQGLQFLFEYFSETQRNKGNFPGRFSGRQFSNSRSEMNVSTLELGDSALYLCASSPSGVENNEQFFGPGTRLTVL.

This clone was detected only a few times. The V gene is TRBV13, the J gene TRBJ2-7, with 7 bases fitting TRBD1. V was clipped by 1 base and J by 2 bases; unmatched bases: 8. This CDR3 comprises 16 residues. Looked up from germline, CDR1 is PRHDT and CDR2 is FYEKMQ (reference sequence). CDR3 sequence: CASSLAERGPTYEQYF. For the CDR3, the DNA is TGTGCCAGCAGCTTAGCGGAAAGGGGGCCTACCTACGAGCAGTACTTC. Full variable domain (missing parts from reference TRBV13 and TRBJ2-7): AAGVIQSPRHLIKEKRETATLKCYPIPRHDTVYWYQQGPGQDPQFLISFYEKMQSDKGSIPDRFSAQQFSDYHSELNMSSLELGDSALYFCASSLAERGPTYEQYFGPGTRLTVT.

V usage is TRBV5-3 and J usage is TRBJ1-2; D not certain. TRBV5-3 is an ORF for which the function is uncertain. The CDR3 spans 13 residues. Trimming pared 4 bases from V and 8 bases from J, leaving 15 bases between. As DNA, the CDR3 is TGTGCCAGAAGCCCCGCTAGGGTGGAGGGCTACACCTTC. Amino acid sequence: CARSPARVEGYTF.

By proportion, this clone is large (0.1 to 1%). J is TRBJ2-7 and V is TRBV7-9; 8 positions agree with TRBD2. This CDR3 is built from 16 residues. CDR1 and CDR2 (germline): SEHNR, FQNEAQ (reference sequence). J was trimmed by 0 bases and V by 2 bases; bases with no gene match: 6. The DNA for the CDR3 is TGTGCCAGCAGCTTATTTGCTAGCGGGTACTCCTACGAGCAGTACTTC. The encoded protein is CASSLFASGYSYEQYF.

This clone has more than one count but fewer than ten. This chain uses TRBV10-3 with TRBJ2-7; 10 bases are shared with TRBD2. Germline CDR1 reads ENHRY; CDR2 reads SYGVKD. There are 16 residues in the CDR3. V lost 2 bases and J lost 6; bases outside the gene matches: 10. CDR3 DNA sequence: TGTGCCATCAGTGAGCCTCGGGAGGTAGCGGGAGGCGAGCAGTACTTC. Its translation: CAISEPREVAGGEQYF.

The CDR3 sequence: CASKGFNTDTQYF. The CDR3 DNA follows: TGTGCCAGCAAGGGCTTCAACACAGATACGCAGTATTTT. V usage is TRBV7-3 and J usage is TRBJ2-3; unclear D gene. CDR3 length: 13 residues. V was clipped by 7 bases and J by 2 bases, with 10 bases between them. The V gene's germline CDR1 is SGHTA and CDR2 FQGTGA.

The CDR3 DNA reads as TGTGCCAGCAGCCTAAGCGGGAGGGCCATGGCGTCCGAGCAGTACTTC. It specifies CASSLSGRAMASEQYF. The rearrangement joins TRBV5-4 to TRBJ2-7; TRBD2 aligns across 10 bases. V shed 4 bases and J 6 bases; nucleotides not matched to a gene: 13. The germline gives CDR1 SGHNT, CDR2 YYREEE (reference sequence). The CDR3 covers 16 residues.

The chain uses TRBV6-1 and TRBJ2-7; D possibly corresponds to TRBD1 (6 bases). This CDR3 has 14 residues. Germline CDR1 reads MNHNS; CDR2 reads SASEGT. Deletions cut 2 bases from V and 7 bases from J, with 15 bases between. The CDR3 here is CASSEYPERGEQYF. The CDR3 nucleotides are TGTGCCAGCAGTGAATACCCGGAGAGGGGGGAGCAGTACTTC.

This clone was seen a handful of times. The rearrangement links TRBV2 to TRBJ2-7; D remains unclear. Germline V gene sequence: CDR1 SNHLY, CDR2 FYNNEI. The CDR3 is 11 amino acids. V lost 10 bases to trimming and J lost 3 bases, with 10 bases between them. The CDR3 spells CATAMYYEQYF. The CDR3 nucleotides read TGTGCCACTGCAATGTACTACGAGCAGTACTTC.

This sequence joins TRBV11-3 and TRBJ1-1, with D hard to call. Trimming took off 0 bases at V and 11 bases at J, with 13 bases between the two ends. Germline lookup yields CDR1 SGHNT and CDR2 YENEEA. CDR3 size: 13 residues. The CDR3 region has the DNA TGTGCCAGCAGCTTAGATTCACGACTTGTGGCTTTCTTT. Translating gives CASSLDSRLVAFF. The complete variable domain, with remaining parts taken from reference TRBV11-3 and TRBJ1-1, reads EAGVVQSPRYKIIEKKQPVAFWCNPISGHNTLYWYLQNLGQGPELLIRYENEEAVDDSQLPKDRFSAERLKGVDSTLKIQPAELGDSAVYLCASSLDSRLVAFFGQGTRLTVV.

This clone is medium-sized by share. The V and J genes are TRBV7-8 and TRBJ2-2; D not certain. The CDR3 contains 14 residues. Looked up from germline, CDR1 is SGHVS and CDR2 is FQNEAQ. Trimming removed 1 base from V and 2 bases from J, with 5 bases in between. The CDR3 loop is CASSLEGNTGELFF. CDR3 nucleotides: TGTGCCAGCAGCTTAGAAGGCAACACCGGGGAGCTGTTTTTT.

The rearrangement uses TRBV7-9 and TRBJ2-7, with D possibly being TRBD2 (6 bases). This CDR3 comprises 14 residues. Germline V CDR1 and CDR2: SEHNR, FQNEAQ (reference sequence). V was clipped by 5 bases and J by 7 bases, with 18 bases between them. The CDR3 reads CASSARLEVWEQYF. The CDR3 coding sequence is TGTGCCAGCAGCGCGAGACTAGAAGTCTGGGAGCAGTACTTC.

The chain carries TRBV27 and TRBJ2-7; D unresolved. The germline CDR1 and CDR2 sequences are MNHEY and SMNVEV (reference sequence). This CDR3 contains 15 residues. The germline V and J ends were trimmed by 6 bases and 0 bases, with 15 bases remaining between them. CDR3: CASRTADSSSYEQYF. As DNA, the CDR3 is TGTGCCAGCAGGACCGCAGACTCCAGCTCCTACGAGCAGTACTTC.

The genes are TRBV7-9 and TRBJ2-7; TRBD2 is a possible D gene (6 bases). Germline CDR1 is SEHNR and CDR2 is FQNEAQ (reference sequence). This CDR3 spans 14 amino acids. V lost 5 bases to trimming and J lost 2 bases, with 13 bases between them. CDR3 nucleotides: TGTGCCAGCAGCCCCACGGAGGGGCCCTACGAGCAGTACTTC. As protein: CASSPTEGPYEQYF. Full variable domain (rest looked up from reference TRBV7-9 and TRBJ2-7): DTGVSQNPRHKITKRGQNVTFRCDPISEHNRLYWYRQTLGQGPEFLTYFQNEAQLEKSRLLSDRFSAERPKGSFSTLEIQRTEQGDSAMYLCASSPTEGPYEQYFGPGTRLTVT.

The chain joins TRBV7-2 to TRBJ2-7, with 8 bases lining up with TRBD1. V was clipped by 5 bases and J by 5 bases; unmatched bases: 11. CDR1 is SGHTA and CDR2 is FQGNSA in the germline V gene. The CDR3 loop spans 15 amino acids. The CDR3 protein is CASSRETGVRNEQYF. CDR3 bases: TGTGCCAGCAGCCGAGAGACAGGGGTGAGGAACGAGCAGTACTTC.

The CDR3 reads CASSLDHGGEQFF. The CDR3 DNA sequence: TGTGCCAGCAGCTTGGACCACGGAGGAGAGCAGTTCTTC. The chain couples TRBV7-9 to TRBJ2-1, with D tentatively TRBD2 (5 bases). There are 13 residues in the CDR3. Germline V CDR1 and CDR2: SEHNR, FQNEAQ (reference sequence). V lost 3 bases to trimming and J lost 10 bases, with 13 bases between them.

The genes are TRBV6-5 and TRBJ1-1; TRBD1 agrees at 8 bases. Trimming removed 6 bases from V and 4 bases from J; junction bases left unmatched: 10. This CDR3 is 15 amino acids long. Germline lookup yields CDR1 MNHEY and CDR2 SVGAGI. The chain's CDR3 is CASRDSRGPTTEAFF. In DNA, the CDR3 is TGTGCCAGCAGGGACTCCAGGGGGCCGACCACTGAAGCTTTCTTT.

This clone appeared a single time. The chain employs TRBV7-9 and TRBJ2-6; D may be TRBD2 (5 bases). The germline V gene encodes CDR1 SEHNR and CDR2 FQNEAQ (reference sequence). V shed 3 bases and J shed 1 base, with 10 bases lying between them. The CDR3 contains 16 residues. The CDR3 bases are TGTGCCAGCAGCTTTCCCTTAGCGTCTGGGGCCAACGTCCTGACTTTC. Encoded protein: CASSFPLASGANVLTF.

This clone was recorded only once. V is TRBV2 and J is TRBJ2-1, with TRBD2 identical over 7 bases. Germline lookup yields CDR1 SNHLY and CDR2 FYNNEI. J gave up 12 bases and V 5 bases, and 10 bases lay outside the gene matches. This CDR3 contains 13 residues. This CDR3 is CASSKAGPGGQFF. The CDR3 DNA is TGTGCCAGCAGTAAGGCCGGCCCGGGGGGGCAGTTCTTC. The full variable domain, its missing parts supplied by reference TRBV2 and TRBJ2-1, is EPEVTQTPSHQVTQMGQEVILRCVPISNHLYFYWYRQILGQKVEFLVSFYNNEISEKSEIFDDQFSVERPDGSNFTLKIRSTKLEDSAMYFCASSKAGPGGQFFGPGTRLTVL.